The 20 T cell receptor beta chains below were found in one sample sequenced in a study of blood T cell repertoires in COVID-19 (dated by TCRdb to the early 2020s). Library creation used the immunoSEQ multiplex PCR assay. TCRdb obtained this table from immuneACCESS and retained in-frame rearrangements with V and J assigned. These tables miss some clones; where compared with another copy, unresolved V genes account for less than half of the shortfall, and the remainder is unexplained. This sample is represented by some 150,000 clones; about 90% of them were singletons. The top ten clones comprise 2% to 3% of the sample. The sample comprised peripheral blood. These receptors were obtained from a man aged 50-60 years with active COVID-19.

This clone showed up just a few times. The chain combines TRBV18 with TRBJ1-5, with D unclear. CDR3 length: 15 residues. Germline CDR1 is KGHSH and CDR2 is LQKENI. Trimming took off 0 bases at V and 1 base at J, with 7 bases between the two ends. This chain's CDR3 is CASSPPMQSNQPQHF. The CDR3 bases are TGTGCCAGCTCACCACCTATGCAGAGCAATCAGCCCCAGCATTTT.

The rearrangement joins TRBV4-3 to TRBJ2-7, with TRBD1 matching over 11 bases. Germline V gives CDR1 LGHNA, CDR2 YSLEER. V trimming: 1 base; J trimming: 3 bases; junction bases outside the gene matches: 11. There are 18 residues in the CDR3. As DNA, the CDR3 is TGCGCCAGCAGCCAAGTGACCGTTGGGGACAGGGGGTTCTACGAGCAGTACTTC. It codes for CASSQVTVGDRGFYEQYF.

V gene TRBV6-5 combines with J gene TRBJ2-7; D is perhaps TRBD1 (5 bases). The CDR3 has 12 amino acids. Germline assignment: CDR1 MNHEY and CDR2 SVGAGI. V dropped 5 bases and J dropped 3 bases, with 8 bases sitting between them. CDR3 protein: CASSKDIYEQYF. The CDR3 DNA reads TGTGCCAGCAGTAAGGACATCTACGAGCAGTACTTC.

The chain employs TRBV4-1 and TRBJ1-6, with D uncertain. With 4 bases removed from V and 5 bases from J, the gap between germline ends came to 12 bases. CDR1 is MGHRA, CDR2 YSYEKL, per germline. The CDR3 has 15 amino acids. The chain's CDR3 is CASSPLSTNNSPLHF. CDR3 nucleotide sequence: TGCGCCAGCAGCCCCCTTTCAACAAATAATTCACCCCTCCACTTT.

This clone was picked up a small number of times. The J gene is TRBJ2-3, the V gene TRBV4-2; 8 nucleotides match TRBD2. With V trimmed by 5 bases and J by 1 base, 8 bases remained unmatched. The germline CDR1 and CDR2 sequences are LGHNA and YNFKEQ. This CDR3 is 16 amino acids long. The CDR3 sequence: CASSKGDSGGTDTQYF. In DNA form, the CDR3 reads TGTGCCAGCAGCAAAGGGGATAGCGGGGGCACAGATACGCAGTATTTT.

The V call is TRBV7-8, the J call TRBJ2-7, with 9 bases fitting TRBD2. CDR3 length equals 16 residues. CDR1 SGHVS and CDR2 FQNEAQ come from the germline V gene. V trimming: 2 bases; J trimming: 7 bases; junction bases outside the gene matches: 12. DNA of the CDR3: TGTGCCAGCAGCTTAAGTGTCCAGCGGGGGGCACCAGAGCAGTACTTC. Translated, it gives CASSLSVQRGAPEQYF.

The chain combines TRBV5-5 with TRBJ2-6; D is perhaps TRBD1 (6 bases). The CDR3 covers 17 residues. V lost 3 bases and J lost 0, with 13 bases in between. Germline-derived CDR1 and CDR2 are SGHKS and YYEKEE (reference sequence). CDR3 amino acids: CASSWGQGGSGANVLTF. CDR3 sequence (DNA): TGTGCCAGCAGCTGGGGGCAGGGCGGCTCTGGGGCCAACGTCCTGACTTTC.

The chain is built from TRBV19 and TRBJ2-3; D possibly corresponds to TRBD2 (6 bases). The germline CDR1 and CDR2 sequences are LNHDA and SQIVND (reference sequence). The ends were cut back, 5 bases at V and 2 bases at J, with 11 bases in the middle. This CDR3 has 14 residues. The CDR3 coding sequence is TGTGCCAGTAGTGAATTGGGACTCACAGATACGCAGTATTTT. Amino acid sequence: CASSELGLTDTQYF.

V is TRBV30 and J is TRBJ1-4; D not resolved. The V end lost 0 bases, the J end lost 0 bases, and 8 bases lay between the germline ends. This CDR3 has 15 amino acids. Germline V gene lookup returns CDR1 GTSNPN and CDR2 SVGIG (reference sequence). The CDR3 DNA sequence: TGTGCCTGGAGTGTCGCAGTGACAACTAATGAAAAACTGTTTTTT. This sequence encodes CAWSVAVTTNEKLFF.

In its sample, this clone was seen a few times. The chain couples TRBV6-2 or TRBV6-3 to TRBJ1-1; D is ambiguous. The CDR3 is 11 amino acids. The V end was cut by 0 bases, the J end by 11 bases, with 7 bases between. CDR1 is MNHEY and CDR2 is SVGEGT in the germline V gene. This CDR3 reads CASSYSLSAFF. Here the CDR3 DNA reads TGTGCCAGCAGTTACTCCCTGTCGGCTTTCTTT.

This rearrangement joins TRBV12-3 or TRBV12-4 to TRBJ1-2; D not certain. V was trimmed by 5 bases and J by 4 bases, leaving 8 bases between them. This CDR3 contains 12 residues. For the CDR3, the DNA is TGTGCCAGCAGTCCCCGGGGCTATGGCTACACCTTC. This gives the protein CASSPRGYGYTF.

The rearrangement uses TRBV11-3 and TRBJ2-1; possibly TRBD2 for D (5 bases). Germline V gene sequence: CDR1 SGHNT, CDR2 YENEEA. The CDR3 runs 15 residues. V lost 1 base and J lost 10, with 17 bases in between. CDR3 DNA sequence: TGTGCCAGCAGCTTAGCCAGGACGGGGATAGGGGAGCAGTTCTTC. As protein: CASSLARTGIGEQFF.

V usage is TRBV2 and J usage is TRBJ2-3, with 10 bases lining up with TRBD2. The germline CDR1 and CDR2 sequences are SNHLY and FYNNEI. J lost 8 bases, V lost 4 bases, and 9 bases had no gene match. The CDR3 is made up of 15 amino acids. DNA of the CDR3: TGTGCCAGCAGTGCCGGGACTAGCGCGGTTAGTACGCAGTATTTT. Translation gives CASSAGTSAVSTQYF.

The gene calls are TRBV6-5 and TRBJ2-3, with 9 bases fitting TRBD2. CDR1 is MNHEY and CDR2 is SVGAGI in the germline V gene. V dropped 11 bases and J dropped 0; count of bases not matched to a gene: 6. The CDR3 extends over 14 amino acids. The CDR3 region is CAGGLAWSTDTQYF. The CDR3 DNA is TGTGCCGGGGGACTAGCTTGGAGCACAGATACGCAGTATTTT.

This chain uses TRBV5-6 with TRBJ2-2; D gene unclear. Per the germline V gene, CDR1 is SGHDT and CDR2 is YYEEEE. Trimming took off 6 bases at V and 5 bases at J, with 11 bases between the two ends. The CDR3 is 13 amino acids. The CDR3 region has the DNA TGTGCCAGCACATTAACGGTGACCGGGGAGCTGTTTTTT. Encoded protein: CASTLTVTGELFF. Variable domain in full (rest from reference TRBV5-6 and TRBJ2-2): DAGVTQSPTHLIKTRGQQVTLRCSPKSGHDTVSWYQQALGQGPQFIFQYYEEEERQRGNFPDRFSGHQFPNYSSELNVNALLLGDSALYLCASTLTVTGELFFGEGSRLTVL.

This clone was detected once. V and J are TRBV12-5 and TRBJ2-7; unclear D gene. The CDR3 extends over 15 amino acids. Germline V CDR1 and CDR2: LGHNT, FRNRAP. V lost 0 bases to trimming and J lost 1 base, with 10 bases between them. CDR3 sequence (DNA): TGTGCTAGTGGTTTGGTACTTGGTCGATCCTACGAGCAGTACTTC. It specifies CASGLVLGRSYEQYF. The whole variable domain, remainder taken from reference TRBV12-5 and TRBJ2-7, is DARVTQTPRHKVTEMGQEVTMRCQPILGHNTVFWYRQTMMQGLELLAYFRNRAPLDDSGMPKDRFSAEMPDATLATLKIQPSEPRDSAVYFCASGLVLGRSYEQYFGPGTRLTVT.

As regards this clone: Other nucleotide sequences in the sample specify the same CDR3. The J gene is TRBJ1-2, the V gene TRBV9; D may be TRBD1 (5 bases). Germline CDR1 is SGDLS and CDR2 is YYNGEE. V lost 5 bases, J lost 4 bases, and 9 bases lay in between. There are 12 residues in the CDR3. Written as DNA, the CDR3 is TGTGCCAGCAGTGCCGACAGCTATGGCTACACCTTC. This encodes CASSADSYGYTF.

The chain is built from TRBV30 and TRBJ1-1; 8 bases align to TRBD1. CDR1 and CDR2 from the germline V gene are GTSNPN and SVGIG (reference sequence). V lost 5 bases to trimming and J lost 5 bases; unmatched junction nucleotides: 4. CDR3 length: 12 amino acids. CDR3 amino acids: CAWYQGATEAFF. CDR3 nucleotides: TGTGCCTGGTATCAGGGGGCAACTGAAGCTTTCTTT.

This chain joins TRBV2 and TRBJ2-7; 8 bases line up with TRBD1. This CDR3 has 17 amino acids. V trimming: 7 bases; J trimming: 0 bases; junction bases outside the gene matches: 14. Germline V gene lookup returns CDR1 SNHLY and CDR2 FYNNEI. The CDR3, as DNA: TGTGCCAGCAAAACAGGGGGGCCCTCGATCTTCTCCTACGAGCAGTACTTC. Translated: CASKTGGPSIFSYEQYF.

The J gene is TRBJ2-1, the V gene TRBV27; 8 bases map to TRBD2. Trimming at V came to 2 bases and at J to 8 bases, leaving 8 bases not matched to a gene. The CDR3 totals 15 residues. The germline V gene encodes CDR1 MNHEY and CDR2 SMNVEV (reference sequence). DNA of the CDR3: TGTGCCAGCAGTTTAACGGGGGGGCCATACGATGAGCAGTTCTTC. The encoded protein is CASSLTGGPYDEQFF.